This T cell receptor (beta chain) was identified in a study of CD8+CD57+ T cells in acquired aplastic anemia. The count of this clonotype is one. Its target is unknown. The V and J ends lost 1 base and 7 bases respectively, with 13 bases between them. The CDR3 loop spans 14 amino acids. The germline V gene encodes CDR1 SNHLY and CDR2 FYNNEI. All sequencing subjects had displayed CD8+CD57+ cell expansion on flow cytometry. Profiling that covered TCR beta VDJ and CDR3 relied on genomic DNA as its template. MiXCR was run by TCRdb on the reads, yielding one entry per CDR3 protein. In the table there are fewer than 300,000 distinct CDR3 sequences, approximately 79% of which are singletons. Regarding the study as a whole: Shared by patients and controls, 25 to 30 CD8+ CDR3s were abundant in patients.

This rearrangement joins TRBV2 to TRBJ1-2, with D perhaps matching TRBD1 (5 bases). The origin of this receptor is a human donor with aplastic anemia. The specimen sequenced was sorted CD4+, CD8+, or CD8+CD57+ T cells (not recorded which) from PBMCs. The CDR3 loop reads CASSEGRGMAGYTF. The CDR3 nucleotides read TGTGCCAGCAGTGAAGGGAGGGGAATGGCTGGCTACACCTTC.